Only one count was recorded for the clone carrying this T cell receptor (beta chain). Using immunoSEQ multiplex PCR, the repertoire was profiled, and TCRdb retains in-frame clones only, with some absent. The sample has about 47,000 clones; roughly 92% are singletons. This sample is part of a study of T cell changes during pregnancy in multiple sclerosis. This TCR was sampled from a female donor with multiple sclerosis, enrolled in a pregnancy study. The material sequenced was peripheral blood, taken in the third trimester of pregnancy.

CDR3 sequence: CASSQGTGGLFGYEQYF. For the CDR3, the DNA is TGTGCCAGCAGTCAAGGGACAGGGGGCTTATTTGGATACGAGCAGTACTTC. V usage is TRBV7-9 and J usage is TRBJ2-7; TRBD1 agrees at 12 bases. Germline V lookup: CDR1 SEHNR, CDR2 FQNEAQ (reference sequence). The length of the CDR3 is 17 residues. With V trimmed by 6 bases and J by 4 bases, 13 bases remained unmatched.